Sequencing of this TCR beta chain was carried out in a study of blood T cell repertoires in COVID-19. Study summary: The United States, Italy and Spain supplied acute and convalescent COVID-19 samples. The analysed material was cDNA or gDNA that came from T cells, B-cell-depleted T cells, or PBMCs.

Original processing methods: Reference gene primer amplification gave nucleated cell count estimates. Clones were read by immunoSEQ multiplex PCR, and TCRdb kept only the in-frame ones, dropping some. V and J calls and clone size follow that table, whereas D and trimming were derived from the DNA. The sample has 150,000 to 200,000 clones; about 85% are singletons. The CDR3 loop spans 13 amino acids. V was pared by 7 bases and J by 16 bases, with 12 bases of the junction left unmatched. Germline values: CDR1 SGHDT, CDR2 YYEEEE. The specimen sequenced was peripheral blood. This rearrangement joins TRBV5-6 to TRBJ2-1, with 12 bases that match TRBD2. The clonotype comes from a man between 70 and 80 years old who had recovered from COVID-19. The CDR3 region has the DNA TGTGCCAGCTCCTTCGCCTCTAGCGGGGGGGGATTCTTC. Translated: CASSFASSGGGFF.